The 24 T cell receptor beta chains given below trace back to one sample, sequenced in a study of shared clonotypes between healthy human individuals. Method: immunoSEQ multiplex PCR; TCRdb's copy keeps in-frame clones and lacks some. The data show 2 million or so clones, about 95% seen once. In the naive CD8 group, cells lacked CD45RO and were positively selected for CCR7, so terminally differentiated effector memory CD45RA+ cells were left out. The sequenced material came from naive CD8+ T cells sorted from blood. These receptors all come from a man aged 18 to 30 in good health.

The chain carries TRBV10-2 and TRBJ2-5, with a possible D match to TRBD2 (6 bases). The CDR3 totals 14 residues. The germline CDR1 and CDR2 sequences are WSHSY and SAAADI. Trimming stripped 0 bases from V and 5 bases from J, with 10 bases between. The CDR3 region has the DNA TGCGCCAGCAGTGAGTCATCAGCGGGTGAGACCCAGTACTTC. This translates into CASSESSAGETQYF.

The CDR3 nucleotides are TGTGCCAGCAGCTTGCTGGCGGACCAAAGTGAAGCTTTCTTT. This codes for CASSLLADQSEAFF. The gene calls are TRBV7-9 and TRBJ1-1; no clear D gene. Germline loops: CDR1 SEHNR, CDR2 FQNEAQ (reference sequence). The length of the CDR3 is 14 residues. The V gene lost 3 bases and the J gene lost 7 bases, with 15 bases spanning the gap.

J is TRBJ2-7 and V is TRBV5-6, with D tentatively TRBD1 (6 bases). Trimming stripped 0 bases from V and 2 bases from J, with 9 bases between. The germline V gene has CDR1 SGHDT and CDR2 YYEEEE. The CDR3 has 14 residues. CDR3 region: CASSLAGTTYEQYF. CDR3 nucleotides: TGTGCCAGCAGCTTGGCTGGGACAACCTACGAGCAGTACTTC.

The V call is TRBV19, the J call TRBJ1-2, with D hard to call. Trimming left V 1 base short and J 0 bases short, with 15 bases between. This CDR3 spans 17 amino acids. Germline assignment: CDR1 LNHDA and CDR2 SQIVND (reference sequence). The CDR3, as DNA: TGTGCCAGTAGTATAGTGTCAGTCCGCGAGACTAACTATGGCTACACCTTC. This translates into CASSIVSVRETNYGYTF.

The chain has TRBV7-9 and TRBJ2-7; D is perhaps TRBD1 (5 bases). Trimming removed 10 bases from V and 7 bases from J, with 17 bases in between. CDR1 and CDR2 (germline): SEHNR, FQNEAQ (reference sequence). The CDR3 has 12 amino acids. In nucleotides, the CDR3 is TGTGCCACCGGAGACAGTCTCCTAGAGCAGTACTTC. Encoded protein: CATGDSLLEQYF.

The gene calls are TRBV28 and TRBJ1-5; 8 bases agree with TRBD1. J was trimmed by 5 bases and V by 4 bases; bases with no gene match: 4. The length of the CDR3 is 14 residues. Germline CDR1 and CDR2: MDHEN and SYDVKM. The CDR3 protein is CASSSTGGYQPQHF. The DNA of the CDR3 is TGTGCCAGCAGTTCCACAGGGGGATATCAGCCCCAGCATTTT.

The V call is TRBV25-1, the J call TRBJ2-5, with 13 bases aligning to TRBD2. Trimming removed 3 bases from V and 2 bases from J; junction bases left unmatched: 3. The length of the CDR3 is 16 residues. CDR1 and CDR2 from the germline V gene are MGHDK and SYGVNS. The CDR3 DNA is TGTGCCAGCAGTGACCTGGGACTAGCGGGGCAAGAGACCCAGTACTTC. Encoded protein: CASSDLGLAGQETQYF.

In DNA, the CDR3 is TGCGCCAGCAGCCAAGAAAGGGACGGATACGAGCAGTACTTC. Translation: CASSQERDGYEQYF. The genes are TRBV4-3 and TRBJ2-7, with D possibly called TRBD1 or TRBD2 (5 bases each). From germline, CDR1 is LGHNA and CDR2 YSLEER. The CDR3 runs 14 residues. V lost 0 bases, J lost 4 bases, and 10 bases lay in between.

This clone is a singleton in its sample. The chain uses TRBV6-1 and TRBJ1-1; no clear D gene. Trimming removed 6 bases at V and 1 base at J, with 12 bases between. From germline, CDR1 is MNHNS and CDR2 SASEGT. The CDR3 is made up of 14 amino acids. DNA for the CDR3: TGTGCCAGCAGGGTCCAGGAGCGGAACACTGAAGCTTTCTTT. Translation: CASRVQERNTEAFF.

This chain joins TRBV6-5 and TRBJ1-1, with unresolved D. CDR3 size: 11 residues. Germline CDR1 MNHEY, CDR2 SVGAGI. In nucleotides, the CDR3 is TGTGCTTCCAGAGGGTCCAGTGGAGCTTTCTTT. Translated: CASRGSSGAFF.

The chain has TRBV5-6 and TRBJ1-5; 10 bases align to TRBD1. Germline-derived CDR1 and CDR2 are SGHDT and YYEEEE. The V segment lost 1 base and the J segment 9 bases; nucleotides outside the gene matches: 7. This CDR3 has 15 amino acids. Here the CDR3 DNA reads TGTGCCAGCAGCTTGCGCGGACAGGGGGTCCGGCCCCAGCATTTT. Its protein is CASSLRGQGVRPQHF.

The V call is TRBV4-3, the J call TRBJ1-2, with D possibly TRBD1 on 5 matching bases. The germline V gene encodes CDR1 LGHNA and CDR2 YSLEER. V lost 1 base and J lost 6, with 18 bases in between. The CDR3 runs to 16 residues. The CDR3 DNA is TGCGCCAGCAGCCAAGGGGTGGGGGACCCGGCTGATGGCTACACCTTC. Residues: CASSQGVGDPADGYTF.

A word on this clone: A read error may be the cause here, since a much bigger clone is one base away. Different DNA sequences within this sample yield the same CDR3. The chain couples TRBV4-1 to TRBJ1-5; D remains unclear. The CDR3 contains 13 residues. Trimming cost V 2 bases and J 0 bases, with 2 bases left between them. Germline loops: CDR1 MGHRA, CDR2 YSYEKL. The CDR3 DNA is TGCGCCAGCAGCCAAAATAGCAATCAGCCCCAGCATTTT. It translates to CASSQNSNQPQHF.

This clone showed up just once. V is TRBV6-1 and J is TRBJ1-1; tentative D call: TRBD1 (5 bases). The CDR3 loop spans 14 amino acids. Germline V CDR1 and CDR2: MNHNS, SASEGT. Trimming removed 6 bases from V and 1 base from J, with 12 bases in between. In nucleotides, the CDR3 is TGTGCCAGCAGCACACCAAGGGGGAACACTGAAGCTTTCTTT. Translating gives CASSTPRGNTEAFF.

The J gene is TRBJ2-7, the V gene TRBV9, with TRBD1 identical over 10 bases. The J segment lost 3 bases and the V segment lost 5 bases, leaving 11 bases of the junction unmatched. CDR1 is SGDLS and CDR2 is YYNGEE in the germline V gene. The CDR3 extends over 16 amino acids. As DNA, the CDR3 is TGTGCCAGCAGTGGTTCCGGGACAGGGGCAATCTACGAGCAGTACTTC. Translated: CASSGSGTGAIYEQYF.

The chain is built from TRBV9 and TRBJ2-2, with 8 bases matching TRBD2. After removal of 3 bases from V and 1 base from J, the junction contained 2 bases not matched to a gene. Germline V gene sequence: CDR1 SGDLS, CDR2 YYNGEE. The CDR3 has 15 amino acids. Written as DNA, the CDR3 is TGTGCCAGCAGCGAACTAGCGGAGAACACCGGGGAGCTGTTTTTT. The encoded protein is CASSELAENTGELFF.

Only one count was recorded for this clone. V and J are TRBV9 and TRBJ2-2; 8 positions match TRBD1. The trim removed 4 bases at V and 1 base at J, leaving 9 bases unmatched. The CDR3 covers 17 residues. Germline values: CDR1 SGDLS, CDR2 YYNGEE. CDR3 sequence reads: CASSPRATGENTGELFF. The CDR3 DNA follows: TGTGCCAGCAGCCCCCGGGCGACAGGGGAGAACACCGGGGAGCTGTTTTTT. Full variable domain (missing parts from reference TRBV9 and TRBJ2-2): DSGVTQTPKHLITATGQRVTLRCSPRSGDLSVYWYQQSLDQGLQFLIQYYNGEERAKGNILERFSAQQFPDLHSELNLSSLELGDSALYFCASSPRATGENTGELFFGEGSRLTVL.

The chain carries TRBV7-8 and TRBJ2-5, with 11 bases lining up with TRBD2. Germline CDR1 and CDR2: SGHVS and FQNEAQ. The CDR3 sequence is 16 residues long. With 0 bases clipped from V and 4 bases from J, the junction kept 4 bases outside the gene matches. The CDR3 DNA is TGTGCCAGCAGCTTAGCGCCCACTAGCGGGGGAGAGACCCAGTACTTC. It is translated as CASSLAPTSGGETQYF.

This clone was counted once. The CDR3 sequence: CASSQDPGGDWGYGYTF. CDR3 DNA: TGTGCCAGCAGCCAAGATCCAGGGGGCGACTGGGGCTATGGCTACACCTTC. The chain uses TRBV14 and TRBJ1-2; 8 nucleotides match TRBD1. After removal of 0 bases from V and 4 bases from J, the junction contained 10 bases not matched to a gene. CDR3 size: 17 residues. Germline loops: CDR1 SGHDN, CDR2 FVKESK.

This sequence joins TRBV30 and TRBJ2-5, with 7 bases lining up with TRBD2. Germline assignment: CDR1 GTSNPN and CDR2 SVGIG (reference sequence). After removal of 0 bases from V and 4 bases from J, the junction contained 2 bases not matched to a gene. The CDR3 length is 13 residues. This CDR3 is CAWSVWGGETQYF. The CDR3 region has the DNA TGTGCCTGGAGTGTGTGGGGGGGAGAGACCCAGTACTTC.

This chain uses TRBV7-9 with TRBJ2-7; no clear D gene. The germline V gene encodes CDR1 SEHNR and CDR2 FQNEAQ (reference sequence). The CDR3 is made up of 11 amino acids. V was shortened by 7 bases and J by 4 bases, with 8 bases between the two germline ends. The CDR3 loop reads CASTQGYEQYF. Written as DNA, the CDR3 is TGTGCCAGCACCCAAGGTTACGAGCAGTACTTC. The whole variable domain, filled in from reference TRBV7-9 and TRBJ2-7, reads DTGVSQNPRHKITKRGQNVTFRCDPISEHNRLYWYRQTLGQGPEFLTYFQNEAQLEKSRLLSDRFSAERPKGSFSTLEIQRTEQGDSAMYLCASTQGYEQYFGPGTRLTVT.

This clone was picked up a small number of times. The rearrangement joins TRBV2 to TRBJ1-1, with a weak D call TRBD1 (5 bases). Germline assignment: CDR1 SNHLY and CDR2 FYNNEI. V dropped 11 bases and J dropped 1 base, with 14 bases sitting between them. The CDR3 is made up of 13 amino acids. Here the CDR3 reads CAYSGSGNTEAFF. The CDR3 DNA follows: TGTGCCTACTCAGGGAGTGGGAACACTGAAGCTTTCTTT.

A word on this clone: At the DNA level, this CDR3 is encoded by other sequences in the same sample as well. The V call is TRBV5-1, the J call TRBJ1-1, with D uncertain. The CDR3 runs to 13 residues. Germline V gene lookup returns CDR1 SGHRS and CDR2 YFSETQ. V was trimmed by 0 bases and J by 5 bases, leaving 8 bases between them. CDR3 sequence: CASSLGVGTEAFF. The CDR3 DNA sequence: TGCGCCAGCAGCTTGGGGGTCGGGACTGAAGCTTTCTTT.

Details on this clone: Other DNA sequences of this sample code for an identical CDR3. V gene TRBV9 combines with J gene TRBJ2-7; 10 bases agree with TRBD2. CDR3 length equals 15 residues. After removal of 0 bases from V and 2 bases from J, the junction contained 2 bases not matched to a gene. Germline V CDR1 and CDR2: SGDLS, YYNGEE. The CDR3: CASSVGTSGAYEQYF. CDR3 nucleotides: TGTGCCAGCAGCGTAGGAACTAGCGGGGCCTACGAGCAGTACTTC. Full variable domain (rest looked up from reference TRBV9 and TRBJ2-7): DSGVTQTPKHLITATGQRVTLRCSPRSGDLSVYWYQQSLDQGLQFLIQYYNGEERAKGNILERFSAQQFPDLHSELNLSSLELGDSALYFCASSVGTSGAYEQYFGPGTRLTVT.